This entry lists 11 T cell receptor beta chains sequenced from one sample in a study of cytomegalovirus exposure and HLA in healthy donors. The PCR ran on 60 Vbeta and 13 Jbeta primers. Profiled with immunoSEQ multiplex PCR; TCRdb holds only in-frame clones, not every one. The sample lists approximately 110,000 clones, roughly 79% seen once, with around 5.3% in the top ten. Sequencing was carried out using PBMCs. The receptors stem from a male donor in good health and CMV-seronegative.

The V gene is TRBV18, the J gene TRBJ2-7, with D hard to call. Trimming pared 0 bases from V and 7 bases from J, leaving 10 bases between. Per germline, CDR1 KGHSH and CDR2 LQKENI. CDR3 length: 13 amino acids. CDR3 coding DNA: TGTGCCAGCTCACCACCTGGCGGATGGGAGCAGTACTTC. It yields the protein CASSPPGGWEQYF. The full variable domain, completed using reference TRBV18 and TRBJ2-7, is NAGVMQNPRHLVRRRGQEARLRCSPMKGHSHVYWYRQLPEEGLKFMVYLQKENIIDESGMPKERFSAEFPKEGPSILRIQQVVRGDSAAYFCASSPPGGWEQYFGPGTRLTVT.

This sequence joins TRBV2 and TRBJ2-5; D not resolved. With the DNA end fitting TRBJ2-7 better, the J assignment may be wrong. This CDR3 is built from 11 residues. Germline V CDR1 and CDR2: SNHLY, FYNNEI. CDR3 in amino acids: CASSEDYEQYF. DNA of the CDR3: TGTGCCAGCAGTGAAGACTACGAGCAGTACTTC.

The genes are TRBV6-6 and TRBJ2-3; maybe TRBD1 (5 bases). The CDR3 has 13 residues. The V gene lost 6 bases and the J gene lost 6 bases, with 13 bases spanning the gap. The germline V gene has CDR1 MNHNY and CDR2 SVGAGI (reference sequence). In nucleotides, the CDR3 is TGTGCCAGCAGCCCACAACAGGCCGATACGCAGTATTTT. This sequence encodes CASSPQQADTQYF.

This chain connects TRBV11-2 to TRBJ2-2; 7 nucleotides agree with TRBD2. The V segment lost 2 bases and the J segment 5 bases; nucleotides outside the gene matches: 11. This CDR3 contains 17 residues. Germline V gene sequence: CDR1 SGHAT, CDR2 FQNNGV. In DNA form, the CDR3 reads TGTGCCAGCAGCTTATTAGCGGGCCGCTTACTTACCGGGGAGCTGTTTTTT. Encoded protein: CASSLLAGRLLTGELFF.

V usage is TRBV11-2 and J usage is TRBJ1-2; D perhaps matches TRBD1 (6 bases). Deletions cut 5 bases from V and 3 bases from J, with 16 bases between. The V gene's germline CDR1 is SGHAT and CDR2 FQNNGV. This CDR3 is built from 15 residues. The CDR3 bases are TGTGCCAGCAGCCCGCAACAGGGTTATGACTATGGCTACACCTTC. Translated: CASSPQQGYDYGYTF.

This clone showed up just once. V is TRBV6-1 and J is TRBJ1-4; D possibly corresponds to TRBD1 (5 bases). The CDR3 runs to 14 residues. The germline V gene has CDR1 MNHNS and CDR2 SASEGT. The V and J ends lost 6 bases and 5 bases respectively, with 13 bases between them. The CDR3 region is CASRMTADNEKLFF. As DNA, the CDR3 is TGTGCCAGCAGGATGACAGCCGACAATGAAAAACTGTTTTTT.

This chain links TRBV27 with TRBJ2-7, with 9 bases that match TRBD2. Germline trimming cut 6 bases from V and 3 bases from J; bases unmatched to any gene: 3. The CDR3 has 13 amino acids. The germline gives CDR1 MNHEY, CDR2 SMNVEV (reference sequence). The CDR3 region is CASRTSGDYEQYF. The CDR3 DNA is TGTGCCAGCAGGACTAGCGGCGACTACGAGCAGTACTTC.

The chain uses TRBV18 and TRBJ2-7; 7 bases match TRBD1. Germline V gene lookup returns CDR1 KGHSH and CDR2 LQKENI. This CDR3 has 15 amino acids. The trim removed 4 bases at V and 3 bases at J, leaving 9 bases unmatched. CDR3 sequence (DNA): TGTGCCAGCTCACGTCGATCAGGGGGTTTCTACGAGCAGTACTTC. Protein sequence: CASSRRSGGFYEQYF.

The genes are TRBV5-5 and TRBJ1-2, with TRBD1 matching over 10 bases. V lost 4 bases, J lost 8 bases, and 14 bases stayed unmatched. Germline CDR1 reads SGHKS; CDR2 reads YYEKEE (reference sequence). This CDR3 contains 16 residues. In DNA, the CDR3 is TGTGCCAGCAGCCCGGGGACAGGGGATACTAAATCGGGCTACACCTTC. Translated, it gives CASSPGTGDTKSGYTF.

This sequence joins TRBV2 and TRBJ1-4; 7 bases agree with TRBD1. With V trimmed by 6 bases and J by 6 bases, 7 bases remained unmatched. Germline V gives CDR1 SNHLY, CDR2 FYNNEI. The CDR3 sequence is 14 residues long. CDR3 residues: CASSTGAYDEKLFF. The CDR3 DNA sequence: TGTGCCAGCAGCACAGGGGCCTATGATGAAAAACTGTTTTTT.

The rearrangement uses TRBV6-5 and TRBJ2-1; D remains unclear. CDR3 length equals 13 residues. V shed 11 bases and J shed 2 bases, with 13 bases lying between them. Germline-derived CDR1 and CDR2 are MNHEY and SVGAGI. The CDR3 spells CAARLAPYNEQFF. The CDR3 DNA sequence: TGTGCCGCCCGTTTGGCTCCCTACAATGAGCAGTTCTTC.